The 4 T cell receptor beta chains listed next were all sequenced from one sample in a study of blood T cell repertoires in COVID-19. Libraries were prepared by immunoSEQ multiplex PCR; TCRdb keeps only in-frame clonotypes and omits some of them. The repertoire consists of hundreds of thousands of clones, with under 85% occurring once and the leading ten covering roughly 1.3%. Sequenced input: peripheral blood. The receptors stem from a woman in her thirties with COVID-19, enrolled during active disease.

V and J are TRBV19 and TRBJ2-7; 9 nucleotides match TRBD1. Per germline, CDR1 LNHDA and CDR2 SQIVND (reference sequence). The junction had 8 bases not matched to a gene; V was cut back by 5 bases and J by 6 bases. The CDR3 loop spans 14 amino acids. CDR3: CASSPGQGPLEQYF. The CDR3 nucleotides read TGTGCCAGTAGTCCGGGACAGGGTCCCCTCGAGCAGTACTTC.

This chain joins TRBV29-1 and TRBJ2-7, with a weak D call TRBD1 (6 bases). V lost 2 bases, J lost 3 bases, and 8 bases lay in between. The CDR3 sequence is 12 residues long. Germline values: CDR1 SQVTM, CDR2 ANQGSEA. In DNA form, the CDR3 reads TGCAGCGTTGAAACAGGGCTCTACGAGCAGTACTTC. It translates to CSVETGLYEQYF.

The V and J genes are TRBV11-1 and TRBJ2-7; TRBD1 agrees at 10 bases. V lost 5 bases, J lost 3 bases, and 7 bases stayed unmatched. CDR1 is SGHAT, CDR2 FQDESV, per germline (reference sequence). CDR3 length: 15 residues. CDR3 sequence: CASSVHGTGVYEQYF. CDR3 nucleotides: TGTGCCAGCAGCGTCCATGGGACAGGGGTCTACGAGCAGTACTTC.

The rearrangement links TRBV3-1 (or the pseudogene TRBV3-2) to TRBJ1-6; no reliable D call. This CDR3 has 14 amino acids. Trimming pared 3 bases from V and 5 bases from J, leaving 8 bases between. CDR1 and CDR2 (germline): LGHDT, YNNKEL (reference sequence). The CDR3: CASSQRGNNSPLHF. CDR3 nucleotide sequence: TGTGCCAGCAGCCAGAGAGGGAATAATTCACCCCTCCACTTT.